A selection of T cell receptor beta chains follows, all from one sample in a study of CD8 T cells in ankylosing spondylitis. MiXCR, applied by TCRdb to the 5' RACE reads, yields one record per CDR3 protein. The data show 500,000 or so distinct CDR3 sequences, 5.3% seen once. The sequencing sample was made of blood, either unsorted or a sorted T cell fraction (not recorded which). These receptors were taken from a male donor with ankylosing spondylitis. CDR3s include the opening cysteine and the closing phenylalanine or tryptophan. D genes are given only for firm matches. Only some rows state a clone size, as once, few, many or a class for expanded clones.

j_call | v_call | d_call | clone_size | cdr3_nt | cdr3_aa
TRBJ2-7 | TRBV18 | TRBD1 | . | TGTGCCAGCTCCCCGGGACAGGCTAGAGGAGAGCAGTACTTC | CASSPGQARGEQYF
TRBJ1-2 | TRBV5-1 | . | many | TGTGCCAGCAGCTTAGATGGCCGGAACTATGGCTACACCTTC | CASSLDGRNYGYTF
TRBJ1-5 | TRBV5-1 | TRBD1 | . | TGCACCCCGGGGTTGGACAGGGTTTTTAGCAATCAGCCCCAGCATTTT | CTPGLDRVFSNQPQHF
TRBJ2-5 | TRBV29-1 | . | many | TGCAGCCAAGGACTGGAGGCGAGGGAGACCCAGTACTTC | CSQGLEARETQYF
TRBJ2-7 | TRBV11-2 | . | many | TGTGCCAGCAGCTTACCCATGGGGCAAGAGCAGTACTTC | CASSLPMGQEQYF
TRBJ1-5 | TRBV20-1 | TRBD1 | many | TGCAGTGCTAGAGATTTGAGGACAGGGATGCGGAATCAGCCCCAGCATTTT | CSARDLRTGMRNQPQHF
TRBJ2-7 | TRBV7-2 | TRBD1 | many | TGTGCCAGCAGCTTAGTTCAGGGGGCCTACGAGCAGTACTTC | CASSLVQGAYEQYF
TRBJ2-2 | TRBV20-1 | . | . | TGCAGTGCTAGAGGGGGGACCAACACCGGGGAGCTGTTTTTT | CSARGGTNTGELFF
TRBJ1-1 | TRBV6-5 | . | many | TGTGCCAGCAGTTACCTGAAGGGACAGAACACTGAAGCTTTCTTT | CASSYLKGQNTEAFF
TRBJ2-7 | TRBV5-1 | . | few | TGCGCCAGCAGCTTGTCCCCCGAGGTTGGCGAGCAGTACTTC | CASSLSPEVGEQYF
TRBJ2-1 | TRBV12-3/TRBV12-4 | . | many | TGTGCCAGCAGTTTAGTCCAGGGGAGACACGGTGAGCAGTTCTTC | CASSLVQGRHGEQFF
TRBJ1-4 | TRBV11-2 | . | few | TGTGCCAGCAGCTTCTACCGAGGGAAACTGTTTTTT | CASSFYRGKLFF
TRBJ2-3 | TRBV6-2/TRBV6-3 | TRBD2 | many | TGTGCCAGCAGCCCTAGACTAGCGGGGGGCCCGTCTAGCACAGATACGCAGTATTTT | CASSPRLAGGPSSTDTQYF
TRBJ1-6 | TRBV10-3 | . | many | TGTGCCATCAGAGACAGCCATTCACCCCTCCACTTT | CAIRDSHSPLHF
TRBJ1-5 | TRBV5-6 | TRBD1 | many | TGTGCCAGCAGCAGAGGGACAGGGCGGGGACAGCCCCAGCATTTT | CASSRGTGRGQPQHF
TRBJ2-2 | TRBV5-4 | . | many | TGTGCCAGCACCCTCGGACAGAACACCGGGGAGCTGTTTTTT | CASTLGQNTGELFF
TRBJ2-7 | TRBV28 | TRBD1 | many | TGTGCCACCAATGGAGGACAGGCCTACGAGCAGTACTTC | CATNGGQAYEQYF
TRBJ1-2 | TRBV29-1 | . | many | TGCAGCGCAGTTCGGACCAACCAACCCTATGGCTACACCTTC | CSAVRTNQPYGYTF
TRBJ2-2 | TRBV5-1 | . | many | TGCGCCAGCAGCCCGAGTGTAAACACCGGGGAGCTGTTTTTT | CASSPSVNTGELFF
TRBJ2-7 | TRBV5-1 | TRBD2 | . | TGCGCCAGCAGCGATCCTAGCGGGGGACCGTACGAGCAGTACTTC | CASSDPSGGPYEQYF
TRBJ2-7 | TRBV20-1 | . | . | TGCAGTGCTAGGGCCGCAGGCAGGGCCCCCTACGAGCAGTACTTC | CSARAAGRAPYEQYF
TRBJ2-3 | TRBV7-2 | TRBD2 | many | TGTGCCAGCAGCGCCCTACGGACTAGCGGGCTTACAGATACGCAGTATTTT | CASSALRTSGLTDTQYF
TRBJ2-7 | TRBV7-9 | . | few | TGTGCCAGCAGCGTCCCCGACAGAGAACTACCCTACGAGCAGTACTTC | CASSVPDRELPYEQYF
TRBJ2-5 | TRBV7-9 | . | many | TGTGCCAGCAGCTCGCGAAGGGGGGAAGAGACCCAGTACTTC | CASSSRRGEETQYF
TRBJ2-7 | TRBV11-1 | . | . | TGTGCCAGCAGCCCGAGGCTTCGGCAGAGCAGAGTCTACGAGCAGTACTTC | CASSPRLRQSRVYEQYF
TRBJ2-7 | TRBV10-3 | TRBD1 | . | TGTGCCATCAGTGGGACAGGGGGAAGGGAGCAGTACTTC | CAISGTGGREQYF
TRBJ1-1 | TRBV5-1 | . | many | TGCGCCAGCAGCCTAAAGAGGGCCAGGGGAGGCAACACTGAAGCTTTCTTT | CASSLKRARGGNTEAFF
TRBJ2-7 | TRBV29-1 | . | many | TGCAGCGTCGTACGGGACTCCGACTACGAGCAGTACTTC | CSVVRDSDYEQYF
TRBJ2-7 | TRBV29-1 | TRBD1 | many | TGCAGCGTCGGGACAGGTTCCTACGAGCAGTACTTC | CSVGTGSYEQYF
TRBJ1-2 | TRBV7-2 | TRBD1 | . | TGTGCCAGCAGCCACCGGGACAGTAACTATGGCTACACCTTC | CASSHRDSNYGYTF
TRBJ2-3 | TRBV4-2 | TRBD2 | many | TGTGCCAGCAGCCAAGATGGCTCTAGCGGGAGTAGCACAGATACGCAGTATTTT | CASSQDGSSGSSTDTQYF
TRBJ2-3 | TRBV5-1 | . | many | TGCGCCAGCAGCACGGGGGACAGCCGCAGCACAGATACGCAGTATTTT | CASSTGDSRSTDTQYF
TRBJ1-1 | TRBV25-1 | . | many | TGTGCCAGCAGTGAATCCGGGAGTATCGGCACTGAAGCTTTCTTT | CASSESGSIGTEAFF
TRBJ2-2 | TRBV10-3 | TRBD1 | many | TGTGCCACCGGCGGTGGGGACAGGGCGAACGGGGAGCTGTTTTTT | CATGGGDRANGELFF
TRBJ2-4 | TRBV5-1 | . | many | TGCGCCAGCAGCTTCCGGACAGAGTCCATTTACATTCAGTACTTC | CASSFRTESIYIQYF
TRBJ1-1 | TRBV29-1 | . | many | TGCAGCGTTGAAAGGGCGGCGAACAGGGCTGAAGCTTTCTTT | CSVERAANRAEAFF
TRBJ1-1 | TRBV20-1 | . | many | TGCAGTGCTAGAGTTCGGCGGGATAAAGCTTTCTTT | CSARVRRDKAFF
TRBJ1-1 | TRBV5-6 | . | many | TGTGCCAGCAGCTTGAAAAGGGAAAACACTGAAGCTTTCTTT | CASSLKRENTEAFF
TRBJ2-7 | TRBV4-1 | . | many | TGCGCCAGCAGCCAAGATGTGTGGGAGGTTTACGAGCAGTACTTC | CASSQDVWEVYEQYF
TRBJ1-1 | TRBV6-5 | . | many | TGTGCCAGCAGTTACACCCGGGCCTATGAAGCTTTCTTT | CASSYTRAYEAFF
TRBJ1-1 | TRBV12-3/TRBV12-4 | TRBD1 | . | TGTGCCAGCAGTTTCGGGGGACAGGGGGCCCAGGTTGAAGCTTTCTTT | CASSFGGQGAQVEAFF
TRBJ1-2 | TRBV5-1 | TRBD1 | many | TGCGCCAGCAGCTTGGGAGGACAGGGAAATGGCTACACCTTC | CASSLGGQGNGYTF
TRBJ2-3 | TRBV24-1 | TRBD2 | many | TGTGCCACCAGTGAATCAAGCGGGAGTAAGGCAGATACGCAGTATTTT | CATSESSGSKADTQYF
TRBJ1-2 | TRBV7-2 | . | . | TGTGCCAGCAGCCCGGGCCATGGCTATGGCTACACCTTC | CASSPGHGYGYTF
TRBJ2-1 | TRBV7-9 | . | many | TGTGCCAGCAGCTTAGCGTGGAATTACTCCTACAATGAGCAGTTCTTC | CASSLAWNYSYNEQFF
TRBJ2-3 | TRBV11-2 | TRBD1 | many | TGTGCCAGCAGCTTACGAGACCGGGACAGGCGCACAGATACGCAGTATTTT | CASSLRDRDRRTDTQYF
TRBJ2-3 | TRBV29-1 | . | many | TGCAGCGTTCAAGCTAGGTTTAAAGATACGCAGTATTTT | CSVQARFKDTQYF
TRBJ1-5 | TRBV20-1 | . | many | TGCAGTGCTAGAGGGGGTTTCGGTCAGCCCCAGCATTTT | CSARGGFGQPQHF
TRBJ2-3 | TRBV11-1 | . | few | TGTGCCAGCAGCTTGCGGGGCCTTCAGGGTACGCAGTATTTT | CASSLRGLQGTQYF
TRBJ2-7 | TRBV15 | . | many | TGTGCCACCAGCAGAGACAGGGGCACCTACGAGCAGTACTTC | CATSRDRGTYEQYF
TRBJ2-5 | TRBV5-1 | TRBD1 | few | TGCGCCAGCAGAGTAGGACAGGCGACTGGAGAGACCCAGTACTTC | CASRVGQATGETQYF
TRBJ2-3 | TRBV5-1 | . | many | TGCGCCAGCAGCTTGGGTTCTAGCACAGATACGCAGTATTTT | CASSLGSSTDTQYF
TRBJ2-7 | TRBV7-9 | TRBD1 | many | TGTGCCAGCAGCCACCGGGACAGGATTAGCTACGAGCAGTACTTC | CASSHRDRISYEQYF